This T cell receptor (beta chain) was retrieved from a study of blood T cell repertoires in COVID-19. Losses at the gene ends were 7 bases for V and 2 bases for J; bases not matched to a gene: 4. The CDR3 spans 13 residues. Method: immunoSEQ multiplex PCR; TCRdb's copy keeps in-frame clones and lacks some. The sample records 150,000 to 200,000 clones, roughly 80% being singletons. V usage is TRBV12-3 or TRBV12-4 and J usage is TRBJ1-2; 7 positions agree with TRBD1. The clonotype originates from a woman between 65 and 79 years old with acute or convalescent COVID-19. Sequencing input: peripheral blood. The CDR3 nucleotides read TGTGCCAGCACATCGACAGGGAACTATGGCTACACCTTC. Its protein product is CASTSTGNYGYTF.